These 13 T cell receptor beta chains came from one sample sequenced in a study of blood T cell repertoires in COVID-19. Clones were sequenced by immunoSEQ multiplex PCR, and TCRdb holds only the in-frame ones, with some missing. Seen here are approximately 180,000 clones, about 91% observed once, and the top ten hold 2% to 2.5%. Sequenced input: PBMCs or T cells enriched from blood (not recorded which). These receptors all come from a woman aged 40 to 49 with acute COVID-19.

The chain joins TRBV5-1 to TRBJ2-3; possibly TRBD2 for D (5 bases). This CDR3 region has 16 residues. The V gene's germline CDR1 is SGHRS and CDR2 YFSETQ. V shed 1 base and J shed 0 bases, with 12 bases lying between them. As DNA, the CDR3 is TGCGCCAGCAGCTTGCAGGCAGCGGAAAGCACAGATACGCAGTATTTT. Translated, it gives CASSLQAAESTDTQYF.

The V call is TRBV12-3 or TRBV12-4, the J call TRBJ2-7; D ambiguous. V was shortened by 3 bases and J by 4 bases, with 7 bases between the two germline ends. The CDR3 covers 12 residues. The CDR3 sequence is CASSFSGYEQYF. The CDR3 DNA reads as TGTGCCAGCAGTTTTTCGGGTTACGAGCAGTACTTC.

This chain uses TRBV19 with TRBJ1-6, with a tentative D call TRBD1 (6 bases). Trimming pared 5 bases from V and 10 bases from J, leaving 15 bases between. This CDR3 is built from 14 residues. Germline CDR1 reads LNHDA; CDR2 reads SQIVND (reference sequence). The CDR3 loop is CASSFLGQQSPLHF. The CDR3 coding sequence is TGTGCCAGTAGTTTCCTTGGACAGCAGTCACCCCTCCACTTT.

The chain is built from TRBV7-9 and TRBJ2-7; a weak D match, TRBD1 (7 bases). This CDR3 comprises 14 residues. Germline CDR1 and CDR2: SEHNR and FQNEAQ (reference sequence). Trimming took off 5 bases at V and 6 bases at J, with 17 bases between the two ends. CDR3 sequence reads: CASSLTGLGSEQYF. The CDR3 DNA follows: TGTGCCAGCAGCCTGACAGGGCTCGGGAGCGAGCAGTACTTC.

The chain carries TRBV12-5 and TRBJ2-7; unclear D gene. CDR1 is LGHNT, CDR2 FRNRAP, per germline. The CDR3 is 14 residues long. The germline V and J ends were trimmed by 3 bases and 0 bases, with 9 bases remaining between them. CDR3 in amino acids: CASGFAGSSYEQYF. In DNA form, the CDR3 reads TGTGCTAGTGGTTTTGCCGGTAGCTCCTACGAGCAGTACTTC.

The rearrangement links TRBV18 to TRBJ2-3, with a weak D call TRBD1 (5 bases). The CDR3 spans 14 residues. Germline CDR1 is KGHSH and CDR2 is LQKENI. Trimming shortened V by 2 bases and J by 0 bases, and 6 bases separated the two germline ends. CDR3 bases: TGTGCCAGCTCACCAGGGGCCAGCACAGATACGCAGTATTTT. Translation: CASSPGASTDTQYF.

This clone was seen only once. This sequence joins TRBV18 and TRBJ2-5; TRBD2 might be the D (7 bases). Trimming pared 3 bases from V and 0 bases from J, leaving 11 bases between. The V gene's germline CDR1 is KGHSH and CDR2 LQKENI. CDR3 length: 15 amino acids. The CDR3 here is CASSPPGGHQETQYF. In DNA form, the CDR3 reads TGTGCCAGCTCACCTCCCGGGGGGCACCAAGAGACCCAGTACTTC. The full variable domain, its missing parts supplied by reference TRBV18 and TRBJ2-5, is NAGVMQNPRHLVRRRGQEARLRCSPMKGHSHVYWYRQLPEEGLKFMVYLQKENIIDESGMPKERFSAEFPKEGPSILRIQQVVRGDSAAYFCASSPPGGHQETQYFGPGTRLLVL.

The chain is built from TRBV21-1 and TRBJ2-4; the table gives TRBD2 as D, unverified against the DNA. TRBV21-1 is described as a pseudogene. CDR3 length: 21 amino acids. The CDR3 sequence is CASSKSSSGGIVVHAKNIQYF. The CDR3 nucleotides are TGTGCCAGCAGCAAATCGTCTAGCGGGGGGATAGTTGTTCATGCCAAAAACATTCAGTACTTC.

The rearrangement joins TRBV30 to TRBJ2-2; D not certain. CDR3 length equals 15 residues. From germline, CDR1 is GTSNPN and CDR2 SVGIG (reference sequence). Trimming removed 0 bases from V and 0 bases from J, with 8 bases in between. For the CDR3, the DNA is TGTGCCTGGAGTGTTTGGTCTACGAACACCGGGGAGCTGTTTTTT. This codes for CAWSVWSTNTGELFF.

The chain uses TRBV5-1 and TRBJ2-3, with TRBD2 identical over 12 bases. The ends lost 3 bases at V and 8 bases at J; junction bases unmatched: 7. The CDR3 totals 15 residues. Germline assignment: CDR1 SGHRS and CDR2 YFSETQ. CDR3 protein: CASSSRLAGDSTQYF. DNA of the CDR3: TGCGCCAGCAGCTCCCGACTAGCGGGAGATTCTACGCAGTATTTT.

This chain links TRBV7-2 with TRBJ2-2; D ambiguous. The CDR3 has 14 residues. CDR1 is SGHTA, CDR2 FQGNSA, per germline. V was pared by 5 bases and J by 4 bases, with 11 bases between. CDR3 sequence (DNA): TGTGCCAGCAGCCCCTCGCGGAGCACCGGGGAGCTGTTTTTT. Translated: CASSPSRSTGELFF.

The chain combines TRBV24-1 with TRBJ1-2, with D perhaps TRBD1 (6 bases). Germline V lookup: CDR1 KGHDR, CDR2 SFDVKD. V lost 8 bases to trimming and J lost 4 bases, with 16 bases between them. This CDR3 comprises 14 residues. The CDR3, as DNA: TGTGCCACCAAGGCTTACGACAGGCCCTATGGCTACACCTTC. This sequence encodes CATKAYDRPYGYTF.

The chain carries TRBV7-2 and TRBJ1-1; a possible D gene is TRBD1 (6 bases). The CDR3 is 15 amino acids. Germline-derived CDR1 and CDR2 are SGHTA and FQGNSA. V lost 4 bases and J lost 0, with 12 bases in between. CDR3 sequence: CASSSPTGLNTEAFF. For the CDR3, the DNA is TGTGCCAGCAGCTCACCCACAGGGTTGAACACTGAAGCTTTCTTT.